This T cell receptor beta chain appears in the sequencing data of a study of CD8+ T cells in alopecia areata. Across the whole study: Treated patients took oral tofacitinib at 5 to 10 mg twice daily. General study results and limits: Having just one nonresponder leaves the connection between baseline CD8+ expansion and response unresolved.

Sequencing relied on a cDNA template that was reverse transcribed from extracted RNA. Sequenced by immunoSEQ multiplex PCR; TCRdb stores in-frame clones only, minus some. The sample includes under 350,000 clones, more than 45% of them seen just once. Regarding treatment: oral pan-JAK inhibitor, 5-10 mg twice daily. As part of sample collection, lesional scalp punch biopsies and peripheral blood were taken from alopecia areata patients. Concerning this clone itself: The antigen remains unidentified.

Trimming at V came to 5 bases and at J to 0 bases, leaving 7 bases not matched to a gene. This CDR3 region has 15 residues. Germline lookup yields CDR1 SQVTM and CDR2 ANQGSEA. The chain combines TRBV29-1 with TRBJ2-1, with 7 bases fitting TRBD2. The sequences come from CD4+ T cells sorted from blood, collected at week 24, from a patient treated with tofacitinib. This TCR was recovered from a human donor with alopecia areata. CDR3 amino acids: CSVNRGGSSYNEQFF. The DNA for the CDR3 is TGCAGCGTTAACCGGGGAGGGAGCTCCTACAATGAGCAGTTCTTC.